The 4 T cell receptor beta chains reported below all come from one sample, sequenced in a study of human T cells and chemical hapten exposure. TCRdb ran MiXCR on the RACE reads and lists one entry per CDR3 protein. The sample includes fewer than 80,000 distinct CDR3 sequences, 8% to 13% of them seen just once. Time point defined: patch test 3, about 24 weeks after DPC sensitization. Specified treatment: therapeutic diphenylcyclopropenone sensitization with weekly scalp DPC. The sample here was whole blood, taken in connection with sensitization to the hapten diphenylcyclopropenone (DPC). The receptors were sampled from a woman between 25 and 40 years old with alopecia areata. Some clones in this sample may be carry-over from other donors' samples.

V is TRBV7-2 and J is TRBJ1-5; tentatively, D is TRBD1 (6 bases). CDR3 length: 18 residues. Per germline, CDR1 SGHTA and CDR2 FQGNSA. The V gene lost 5 bases and the J gene lost 0 bases, with 20 bases spanning the gap. The chain's CDR3 is CASSLQGRTRYSNQPQHF. The CDR3, as DNA: TGTGCCAGCAGCCTACAGGGTCGTACCCGTTATAGCAATCAGCCCCAGCATTTT.

This chain connects TRBV6-2 or TRBV6-3 to TRBJ2-7, with D unclear. V lost 4 bases and J 5 bases, leaving 12 bases between the germline ends. CDR1 is MNHEY and CDR2 is SVGEGT in the germline V gene. The CDR3 is 13 residues long. This chain's CDR3 is CASSFRSVDEQYF. The DNA of the CDR3 is TGTGCCAGCAGTTTCAGAAGCGTGGACGAGCAGTACTTC.

In its sample, this clonotype was seen many times. The chain links TRBV6-6 to TRBJ1-5; D is perhaps TRBD1 (5 bases). The V end lost 4 bases, the J end lost 6 bases, and 10 bases lay between the germline ends. The germline V gene encodes CDR1 MNHNY and CDR2 SVGAGI (reference sequence). The CDR3 length is 13 residues. The CDR3 DNA reads as TGTGCCAGCAGTTTGCAGGGATCTCAGCCCCAGCATTTT. Its translation is CASSLQGSQPQHF.

The chain joins TRBV7-2 to TRBJ1-1, with 8 bases lining up with TRBD1. In germline, CDR1 is SGHTA, CDR2 FQGNSA. The CDR3 covers 16 residues. J gave up 1 base and V 5 bases, and 9 bases lay outside the gene matches. CDR3 in DNA: TGTGCCAGCAGCCTCCAGGCAGGGACAGGGAACACTGAAGCTTTCTTT. Translated, it gives CASSLQAGTGNTEAFF.